Shown below are 2 T cell receptor beta chains from a single sample sequenced in a study of blood T cell repertoires in COVID-19. Only in-frame clones appear in the TCRdb table, and some are missing; sequencing was by immunoSEQ multiplex PCR. The data hold roughly 100,000 clones, with over 70% observed a single time. The sample comprised peripheral blood. The receptors originated from a human donor with acute or convalescent COVID-19. The donor label of this sample is uncertain.

The chain links TRBV5-1 to TRBJ2-1; D is ambiguous. V was shortened by 0 bases and J by 0 bases, with 16 bases between the two germline ends. Looked up from germline, CDR1 is SGHRS and CDR2 is YFSETQ. The CDR3 extends over 18 amino acids. The CDR3 protein is CASSLANAPVSSYNEQFF. The CDR3 DNA follows: TGCGCCAGCAGCTTGGCTAATGCCCCGGTGAGCTCCTACAATGAGCAGTTCTTC.

This clone has only one observation. The chain employs TRBV19 and TRBJ1-5; D call uncertain. CDR3 length equals 13 residues. Germline lookup yields CDR1 LNHDA and CDR2 SQIVND (reference sequence). Trimming left V 3 bases short and J 6 bases short, with 9 bases between. DNA for the CDR3: TGTGCCAGTAGTATCGGGGTTCTTCAGCCCCAGCATTTT. Its translation: CASSIGVLQPQHF.